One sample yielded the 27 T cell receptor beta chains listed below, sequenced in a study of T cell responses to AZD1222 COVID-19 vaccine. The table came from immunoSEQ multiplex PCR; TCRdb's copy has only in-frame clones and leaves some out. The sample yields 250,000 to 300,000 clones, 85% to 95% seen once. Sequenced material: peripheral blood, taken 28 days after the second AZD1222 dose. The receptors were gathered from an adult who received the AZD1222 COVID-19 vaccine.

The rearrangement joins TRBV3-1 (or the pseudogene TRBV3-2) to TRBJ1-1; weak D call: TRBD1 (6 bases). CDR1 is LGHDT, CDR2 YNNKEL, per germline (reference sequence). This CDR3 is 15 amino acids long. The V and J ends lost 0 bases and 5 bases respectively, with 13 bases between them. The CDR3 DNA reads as TGTGCCAGCAGCCAAGATCCGGGGGCGCGGACTGAAGCTTTCTTT. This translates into CASSQDPGARTEAFF.

The CDR3 DNA reads as TGCGCCAGCAGCGAACAGGGGAACTATGGCTACACCTTC. This encodes CASSEQGNYGYTF. The V and J genes are TRBV5-1 and TRBJ1-2, with 7 bases matching TRBD1. The junction had 2 bases not matched to a gene; V was cut back by 4 bases and J by 2 bases. The germline gives CDR1 SGHRS, CDR2 YFSETQ. The CDR3 totals 13 residues.

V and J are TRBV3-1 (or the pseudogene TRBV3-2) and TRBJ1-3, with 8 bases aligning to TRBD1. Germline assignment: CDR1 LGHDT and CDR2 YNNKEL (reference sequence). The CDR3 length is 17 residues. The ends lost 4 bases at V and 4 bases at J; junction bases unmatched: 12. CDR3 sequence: CASSRARTGLSGNTIYF. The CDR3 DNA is TGTGCCAGCAGCCGAGCCCGGACAGGGTTATCCGGAAACACCATATATTTT.

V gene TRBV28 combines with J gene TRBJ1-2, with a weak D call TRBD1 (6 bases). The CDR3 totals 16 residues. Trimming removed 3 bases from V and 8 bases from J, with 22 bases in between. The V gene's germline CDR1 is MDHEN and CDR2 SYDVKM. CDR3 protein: CASSFDSTGAQGGYTF. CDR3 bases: TGTGCCAGCAGTTTCGATTCCACCGGGGCCCAGGGGGGCTACACCTTC.

CDR3 sequence (DNA): TGTGCCAGCAGCCCGGGAGGAGGGAACTACAATGAAGCTTTCTTT. It encodes CASSPGGGNYNEAFF. The J gene is TRBJ1-1, the V gene TRBV7-8; D gene uncertain. Germline V gene sequence: CDR1 SGHVS, CDR2 FQNEAQ. This CDR3 is built from 15 residues. V was shortened by 5 bases and J by 7 bases, with 20 bases between the two germline ends. Full variable domain (remainder filled in from reference TRBV7-8 and TRBJ1-1): GAGVSQSPRYKVAKRGQDVALRCDPISGHVSLFWYQQALGQGPEFLTYFQNEAQLDKSGLPSDRFFAERPEGSVSTLKIQRTQQEDSAVYLCASSPGGGNYNEAFFGQGTRLTVV.

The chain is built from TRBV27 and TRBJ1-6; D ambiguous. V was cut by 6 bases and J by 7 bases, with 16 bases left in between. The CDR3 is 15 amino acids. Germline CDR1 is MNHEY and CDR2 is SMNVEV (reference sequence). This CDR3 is CASSLRRTSNSPLHF. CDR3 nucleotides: TGTGCCAGCAGCCTTCGAAGGACCTCGAATTCACCCCTCCACTTT.

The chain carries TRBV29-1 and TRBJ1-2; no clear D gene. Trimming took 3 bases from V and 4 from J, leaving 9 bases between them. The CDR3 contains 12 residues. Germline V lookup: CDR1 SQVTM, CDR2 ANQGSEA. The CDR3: CSVDRTRYGYTF. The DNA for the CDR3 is TGCAGCGTTGATCGGACGCGCTATGGCTACACCTTC.

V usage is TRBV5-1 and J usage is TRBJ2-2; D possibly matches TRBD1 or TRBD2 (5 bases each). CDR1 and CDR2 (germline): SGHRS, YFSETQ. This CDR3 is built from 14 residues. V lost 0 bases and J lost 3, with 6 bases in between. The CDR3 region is CASSLAGHTGELFF. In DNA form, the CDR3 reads TGCGCCAGCAGCTTGGCGGGGCACACCGGGGAGCTGTTTTTT.

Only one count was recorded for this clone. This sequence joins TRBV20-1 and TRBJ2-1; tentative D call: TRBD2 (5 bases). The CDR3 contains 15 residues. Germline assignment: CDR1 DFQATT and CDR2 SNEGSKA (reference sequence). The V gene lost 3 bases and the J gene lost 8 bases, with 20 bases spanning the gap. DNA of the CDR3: TGCAGTGCTAGTCCCAGACTACCTCCTAACCATGAGCAGTTCTTC. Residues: CSASPRLPPNHEQFF.

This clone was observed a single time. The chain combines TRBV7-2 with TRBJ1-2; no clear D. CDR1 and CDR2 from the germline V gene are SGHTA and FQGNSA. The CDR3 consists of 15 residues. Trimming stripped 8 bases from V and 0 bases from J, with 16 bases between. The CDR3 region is CASGVYSVSNYGYTF. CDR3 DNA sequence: TGTGCCAGCGGCGTATACAGCGTTTCTAACTATGGCTACACCTTC.

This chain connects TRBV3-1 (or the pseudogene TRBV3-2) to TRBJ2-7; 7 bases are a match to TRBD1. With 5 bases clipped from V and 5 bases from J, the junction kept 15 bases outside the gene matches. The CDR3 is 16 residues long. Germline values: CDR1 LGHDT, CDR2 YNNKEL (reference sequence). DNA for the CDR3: TGTGCCAGCAGCGCCCGTCACACCGGGACAGCTCACGAGCAGTACTTC. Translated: CASSARHTGTAHEQYF.

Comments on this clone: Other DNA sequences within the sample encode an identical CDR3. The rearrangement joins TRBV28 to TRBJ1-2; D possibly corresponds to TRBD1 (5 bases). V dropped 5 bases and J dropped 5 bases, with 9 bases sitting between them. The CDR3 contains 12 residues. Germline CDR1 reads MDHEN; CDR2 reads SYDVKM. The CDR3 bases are TGTGCCAGCAGTCCTCCAGGGTATGGCTACACCTTC. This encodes CASSPPGYGYTF.

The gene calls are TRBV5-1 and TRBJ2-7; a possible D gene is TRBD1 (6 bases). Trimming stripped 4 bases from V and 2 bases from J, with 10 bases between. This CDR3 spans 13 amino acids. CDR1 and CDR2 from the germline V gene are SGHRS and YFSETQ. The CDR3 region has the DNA TGCGCCAGCAGCACACAGGGAGCCTACGAGCAGTACTTC. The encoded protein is CASSTQGAYEQYF.

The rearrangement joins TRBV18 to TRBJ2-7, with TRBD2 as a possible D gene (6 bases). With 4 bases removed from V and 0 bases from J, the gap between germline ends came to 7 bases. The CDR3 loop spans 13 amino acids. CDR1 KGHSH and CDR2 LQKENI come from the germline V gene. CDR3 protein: CASSRDFSYEQYF. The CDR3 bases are TGTGCCAGCTCACGGGACTTCTCCTACGAGCAGTACTTC. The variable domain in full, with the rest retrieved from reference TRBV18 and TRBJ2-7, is NAGVMQNPRHLVRRRGQEARLRCSPMKGHSHVYWYRQLPEEGLKFMVYLQKENIIDESGMPKERFSAEFPKEGPSILRIQQVVRGDSAAYFCASSRDFSYEQYFGPGTRLTVT.

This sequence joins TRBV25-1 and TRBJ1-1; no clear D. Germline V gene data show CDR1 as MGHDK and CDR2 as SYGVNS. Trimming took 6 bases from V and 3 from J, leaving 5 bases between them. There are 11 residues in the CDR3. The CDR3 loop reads CASRSYTEAFF. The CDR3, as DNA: TGTGCCAGCAGAAGTTACACTGAAGCTTTCTTT.

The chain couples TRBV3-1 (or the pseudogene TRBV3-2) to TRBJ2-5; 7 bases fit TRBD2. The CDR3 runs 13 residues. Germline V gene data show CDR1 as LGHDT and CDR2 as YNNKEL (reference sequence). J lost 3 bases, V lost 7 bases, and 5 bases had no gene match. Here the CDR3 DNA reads TGTGCCAGCATCCTACGGGGGGAAGAGACCCAGTACTTC. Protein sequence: CASILRGEETQYF.

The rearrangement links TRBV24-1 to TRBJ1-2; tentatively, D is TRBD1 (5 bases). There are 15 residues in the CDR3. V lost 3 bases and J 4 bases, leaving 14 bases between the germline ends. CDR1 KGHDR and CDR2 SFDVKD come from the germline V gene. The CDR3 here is CATSDGARVGYGYTF. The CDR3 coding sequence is TGTGCCACCAGTGATGGGGCGAGGGTCGGCTATGGCTACACCTTC.

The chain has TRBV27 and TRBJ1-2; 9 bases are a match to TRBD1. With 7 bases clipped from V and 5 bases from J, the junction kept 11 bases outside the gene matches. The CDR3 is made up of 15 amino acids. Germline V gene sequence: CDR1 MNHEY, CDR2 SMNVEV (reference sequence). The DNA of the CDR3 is TGTGCCAGCATCCCGGGACAGGGCGTTAGGTATGGCTACACCTTC. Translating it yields CASIPGQGVRYGYTF.

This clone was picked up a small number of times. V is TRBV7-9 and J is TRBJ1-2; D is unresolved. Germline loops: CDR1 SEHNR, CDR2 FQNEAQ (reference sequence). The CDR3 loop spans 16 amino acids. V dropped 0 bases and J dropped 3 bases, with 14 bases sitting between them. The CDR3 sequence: CASSLAVSVGHYGYTF. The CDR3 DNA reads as TGTGCCAGCAGCTTAGCGGTCTCGGTAGGGCACTATGGCTACACCTTC.

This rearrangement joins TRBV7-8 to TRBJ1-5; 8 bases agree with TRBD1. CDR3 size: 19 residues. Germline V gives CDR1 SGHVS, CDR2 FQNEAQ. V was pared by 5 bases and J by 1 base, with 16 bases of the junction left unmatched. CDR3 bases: TGTGCCAGCAGCCTAAGGCTAACAGGGGGAGGAGTGAGCAATCAGCCCCAGCATTTT. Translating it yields CASSLRLTGGGVSNQPQHF.

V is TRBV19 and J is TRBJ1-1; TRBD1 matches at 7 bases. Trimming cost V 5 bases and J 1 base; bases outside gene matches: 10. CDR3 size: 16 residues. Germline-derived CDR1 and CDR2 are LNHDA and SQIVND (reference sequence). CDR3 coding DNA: TGTGCCAGTAGTGTTATCTCGACAGGGCAGAACACTGAAGCTTTCTTT. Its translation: CASSVISTGQNTEAFF.

CDR3 loop: CASSRQGVANEKLFF. As DNA, the CDR3 is TGTGCCAGTAGTCGACAGGGGGTGGCTAATGAAAAACTGTTTTTT. This chain connects TRBV19 to TRBJ1-4, with 9 bases fitting TRBD1. Germline lookup yields CDR1 LNHDA and CDR2 SQIVND (reference sequence). CDR3 size: 15 residues. Trimming removed 5 bases from V and 3 bases from J; junction bases left unmatched: 4.

CDR3 DNA: TGCGCCAGCAGCTTGGCGGGCCAAGAGAGCGGCTACACCTTC. Translating gives CASSLAGQESGYTF. This sequence joins TRBV5-1 and TRBJ1-2; D uncertain. The CDR3 is 14 amino acids. Trimming took 0 bases from V and 8 from J, leaving 14 bases between them. Germline values: CDR1 SGHRS, CDR2 YFSETQ. The whole variable domain, remainder taken from reference TRBV5-1 and TRBJ1-2, is KAGVTQTPRYLIKTRGQQVTLSCSPISGHRSVSWYQQTPGQGLQFLFEYFSETQRNKGNFPGRFSGRQFSNSRSEMNVSTLELGDSALYLCASSLAGQESGYTFGSGTRLTVV.

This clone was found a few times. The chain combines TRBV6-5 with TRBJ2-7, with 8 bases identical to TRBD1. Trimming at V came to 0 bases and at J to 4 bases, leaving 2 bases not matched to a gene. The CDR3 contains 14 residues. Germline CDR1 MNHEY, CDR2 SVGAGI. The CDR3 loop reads CASSYSGTGYEQYF. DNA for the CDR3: TGTGCCAGCAGTTACTCGGGGACAGGATACGAGCAGTACTTC.

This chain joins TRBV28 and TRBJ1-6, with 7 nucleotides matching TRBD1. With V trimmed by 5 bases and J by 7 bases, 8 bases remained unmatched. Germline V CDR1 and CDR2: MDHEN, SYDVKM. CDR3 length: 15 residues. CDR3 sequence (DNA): TGTGCCAGCAGTCCCCCAGGGGGTCAGAATTCACCCCTCCACTTT. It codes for CASSPPGGQNSPLHF.

DNA for the CDR3: TGTGCCAGCAGACCACACAGGTTGAACACTGAAGCTTTCTTT. As protein: CASRPHRLNTEAFF. The chain employs TRBV6-5 and TRBJ1-1; a weak D match, TRBD1 (5 bases). Trimming shortened V by 6 bases and J by 0 bases, and 11 bases separated the two germline ends. There are 14 residues in the CDR3. Germline lookup yields CDR1 MNHEY and CDR2 SVGAGI.

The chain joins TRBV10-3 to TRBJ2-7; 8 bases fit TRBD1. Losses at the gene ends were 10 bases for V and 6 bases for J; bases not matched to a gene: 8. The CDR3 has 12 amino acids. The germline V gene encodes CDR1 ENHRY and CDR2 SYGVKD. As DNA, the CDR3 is TGTGCCACACAGGACAGGGTAGGCGAGCAGTACTTC. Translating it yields CATQDRVGEQYF.